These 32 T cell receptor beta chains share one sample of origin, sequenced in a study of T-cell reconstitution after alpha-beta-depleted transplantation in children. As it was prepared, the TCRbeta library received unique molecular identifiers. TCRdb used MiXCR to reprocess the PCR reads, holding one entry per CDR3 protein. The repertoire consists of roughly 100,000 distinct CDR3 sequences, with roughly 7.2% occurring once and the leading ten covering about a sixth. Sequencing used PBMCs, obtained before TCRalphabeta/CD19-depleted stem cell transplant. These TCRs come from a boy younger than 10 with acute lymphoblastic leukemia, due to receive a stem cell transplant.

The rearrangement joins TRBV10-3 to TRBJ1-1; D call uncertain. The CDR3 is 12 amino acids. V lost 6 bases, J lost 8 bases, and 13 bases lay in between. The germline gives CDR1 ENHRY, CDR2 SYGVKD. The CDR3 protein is CAISPDRAEAFF. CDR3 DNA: TGTGCCATCAGCCCCGATAGGGCCGAAGCTTTCTTT.

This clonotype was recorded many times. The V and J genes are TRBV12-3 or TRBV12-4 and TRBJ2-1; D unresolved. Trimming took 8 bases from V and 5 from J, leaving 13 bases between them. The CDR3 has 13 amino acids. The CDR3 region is CASRRTPNNEQFF. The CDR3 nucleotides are TGTGCCAGCCGAAGGACCCCCAACAATGAGCAGTTCTTC.

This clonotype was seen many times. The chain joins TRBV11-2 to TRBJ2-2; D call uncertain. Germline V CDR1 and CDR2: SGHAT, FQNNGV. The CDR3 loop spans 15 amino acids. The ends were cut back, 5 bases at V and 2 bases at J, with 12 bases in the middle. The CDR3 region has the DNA TGTGCCAGCAGCCGTGGCAACAGTAACACCGGGGAGCTGTTTTTT. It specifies CASSRGNSNTGELFF.

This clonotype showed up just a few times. The CDR3, as DNA: TGTGCCAGCAGCATGGGGCTGTCCTACGAGCAGTACTTC. As protein: CASSMGLSYEQYF. V and J are TRBV11-2 and TRBJ2-7, with D perhaps TRBD1 (5 bases). The germline V gene has CDR1 SGHAT and CDR2 FQNNGV. Trimming shortened V by 5 bases and J by 1 base, and 9 bases separated the two germline ends. This CDR3 has 13 amino acids. The variable domain in full, with the rest retrieved from reference TRBV11-2 and TRBJ2-7, is EAGVAQSPRYKIIEKRQSVAFWCNPISGHATLYWYQQILGQGPKLLIQFQNNGVVDDSQLPKDRFSAERLKGVDSTLKIQPAKLEDSAVYLCASSMGLSYEQYFGPGTRLTVT.

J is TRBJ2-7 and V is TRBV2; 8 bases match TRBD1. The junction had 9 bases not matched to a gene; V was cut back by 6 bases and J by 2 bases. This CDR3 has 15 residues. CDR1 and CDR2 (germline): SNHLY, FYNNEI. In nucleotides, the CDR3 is TGTGCCAGCAGCAGCTCCGGGACAGGCCCCTACGAGCAGTACTTC. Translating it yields CASSSSGTGPYEQYF.

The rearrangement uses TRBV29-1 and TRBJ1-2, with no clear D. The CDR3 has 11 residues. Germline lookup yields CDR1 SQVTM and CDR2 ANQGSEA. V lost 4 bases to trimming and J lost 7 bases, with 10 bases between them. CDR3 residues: CSVVAEGGYTF. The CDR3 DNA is TGCAGCGTTGTGGCTGAAGGTGGCTACACCTTC.

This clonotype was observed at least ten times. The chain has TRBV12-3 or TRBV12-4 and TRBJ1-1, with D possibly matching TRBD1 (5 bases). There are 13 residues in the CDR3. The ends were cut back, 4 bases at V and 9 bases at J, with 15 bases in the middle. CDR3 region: CASSSGSTVKAFF. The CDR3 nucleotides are TGTGCCAGCAGTTCAGGGAGCACCGTTAAAGCTTTCTTT.

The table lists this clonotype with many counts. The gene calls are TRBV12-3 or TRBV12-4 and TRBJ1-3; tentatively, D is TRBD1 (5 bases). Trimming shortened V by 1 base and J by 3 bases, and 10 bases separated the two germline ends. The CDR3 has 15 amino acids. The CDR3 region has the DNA TGTGCCAGCAGTTTAGGGGGACCGAGTGGAAACACCATATATTTT. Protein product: CASSLGGPSGNTIYF.

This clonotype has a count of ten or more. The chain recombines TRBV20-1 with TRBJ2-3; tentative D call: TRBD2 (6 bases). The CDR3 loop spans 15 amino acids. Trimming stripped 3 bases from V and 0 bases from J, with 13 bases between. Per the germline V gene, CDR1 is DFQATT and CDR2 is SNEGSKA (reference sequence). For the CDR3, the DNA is TGCAGTGCTAGCCCCTGGGACTTCAGCACAGATACGCAGTATTTT. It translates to CSASPWDFSTDTQYF.

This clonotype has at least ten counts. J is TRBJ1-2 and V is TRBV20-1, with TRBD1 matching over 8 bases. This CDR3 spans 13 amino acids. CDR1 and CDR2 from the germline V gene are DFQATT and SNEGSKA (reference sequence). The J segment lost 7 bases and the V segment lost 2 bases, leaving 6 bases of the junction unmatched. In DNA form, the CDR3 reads TGCAGTGCTAGATCCCTGCAGGGGGCTGGCTACACCTTC. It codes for CSARSLQGAGYTF.

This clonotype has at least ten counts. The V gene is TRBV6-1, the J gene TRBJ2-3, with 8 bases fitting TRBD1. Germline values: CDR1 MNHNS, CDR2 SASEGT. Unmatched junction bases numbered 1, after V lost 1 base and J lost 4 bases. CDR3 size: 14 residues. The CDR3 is CASSEGQGPDTQYF. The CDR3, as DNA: TGTGCCAGCAGTGAAGGACAGGGGCCAGATACGCAGTATTTT.

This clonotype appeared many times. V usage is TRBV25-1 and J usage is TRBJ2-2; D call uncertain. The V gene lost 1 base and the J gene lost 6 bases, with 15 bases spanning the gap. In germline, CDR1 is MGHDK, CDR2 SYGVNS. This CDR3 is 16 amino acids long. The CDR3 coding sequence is TGTGCCAGCAGTGAATTTGTAGATTTCGAGGCCGGGGAGCTGTTTTTT. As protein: CASSEFVDFEAGELFF. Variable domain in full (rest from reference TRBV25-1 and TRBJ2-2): EADIYQTPRYLVIGTGKKITLECSQTMGHDKMYWYQQDPGMELHLIHYSYGVNSTEKGDLSSESTVSRIRTEHFPLTLESARPSHTSQYLCASSEFVDFEAGELFFGEGSRLTVL.

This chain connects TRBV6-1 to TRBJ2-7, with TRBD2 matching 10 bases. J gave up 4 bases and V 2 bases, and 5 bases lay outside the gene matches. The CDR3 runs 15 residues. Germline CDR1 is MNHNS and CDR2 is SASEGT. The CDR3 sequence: CASSETSGALYEQYF. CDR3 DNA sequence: TGTGCCAGCAGTGAAACTAGCGGGGCTCTGTACGAGCAGTACTTC.

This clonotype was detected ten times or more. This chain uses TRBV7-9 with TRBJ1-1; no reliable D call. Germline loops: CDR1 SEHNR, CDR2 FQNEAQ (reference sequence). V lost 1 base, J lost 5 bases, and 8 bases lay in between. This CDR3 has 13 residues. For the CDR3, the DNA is TGTGCCAGCAGCTTAGATGGTGTTACTGAAGCTTTCTTT. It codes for CASSLDGVTEAFF.

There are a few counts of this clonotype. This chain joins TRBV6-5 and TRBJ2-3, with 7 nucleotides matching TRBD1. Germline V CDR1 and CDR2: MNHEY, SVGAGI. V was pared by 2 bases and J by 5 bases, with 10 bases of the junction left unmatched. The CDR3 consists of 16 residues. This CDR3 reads CASSYRVEGAGDTQYF. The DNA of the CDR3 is TGTGCCAGCAGTTACCGGGTCGAGGGGGCTGGAGATACGCAGTATTTT.

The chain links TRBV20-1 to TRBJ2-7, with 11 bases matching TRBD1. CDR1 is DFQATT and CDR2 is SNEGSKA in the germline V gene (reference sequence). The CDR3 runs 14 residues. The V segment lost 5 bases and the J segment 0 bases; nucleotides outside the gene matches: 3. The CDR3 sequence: CSAGQGANSYEQYF. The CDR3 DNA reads TGCAGTGCTGGACAGGGGGCAAACTCCTACGAGCAGTACTTC.

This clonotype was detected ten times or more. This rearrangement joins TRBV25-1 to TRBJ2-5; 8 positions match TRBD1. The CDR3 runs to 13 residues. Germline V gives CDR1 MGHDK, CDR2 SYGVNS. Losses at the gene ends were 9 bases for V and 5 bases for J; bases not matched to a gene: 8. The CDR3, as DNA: TGTGCCAGTAGGACAGGGAGATGGGAGACCCAGTACTTC. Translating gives CASRTGRWETQYF.

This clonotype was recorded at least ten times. The CDR3 DNA sequence: TGTGCCAGCAGCTTAGGACAGGGGCTCATATCCTACGAGCAGTACTTC. As protein: CASSLGQGLISYEQYF. V usage is TRBV7-9 and J usage is TRBJ2-7; 8 bases match TRBD1. CDR1 SEHNR and CDR2 FQNEAQ come from the germline V gene (reference sequence). J lost 1 base, V lost 1 base, and 6 bases had no gene match. This CDR3 region has 16 residues.

CDR3 DNA sequence: TGTGCCATCAGTGCCAACGATTCACCCCTCCACTTT. As protein: CAISANDSPLHF. The chain carries TRBV10-3 and TRBJ1-6; D gene uncertain. CDR1 ENHRY and CDR2 SYGVKD come from the germline V gene. Trimming took 4 bases from V and 8 from J, leaving 6 bases between them. The CDR3 totals 12 residues.

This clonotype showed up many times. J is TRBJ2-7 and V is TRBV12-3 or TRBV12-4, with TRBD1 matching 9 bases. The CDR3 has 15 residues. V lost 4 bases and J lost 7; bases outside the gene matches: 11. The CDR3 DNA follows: TGTGCCAGCAGTTCACCCGGGACAGGGTCTCTGGAGCAGTACTTC. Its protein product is CASSSPGTGSLEQYF.

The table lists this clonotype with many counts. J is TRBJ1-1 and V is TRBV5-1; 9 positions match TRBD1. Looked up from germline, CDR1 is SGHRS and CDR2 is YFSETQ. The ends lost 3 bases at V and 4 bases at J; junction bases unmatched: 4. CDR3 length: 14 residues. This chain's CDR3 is CASSWGQGSTEAFF. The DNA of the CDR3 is TGCGCCAGCAGCTGGGGACAGGGTTCCACTGAAGCTTTCTTT.

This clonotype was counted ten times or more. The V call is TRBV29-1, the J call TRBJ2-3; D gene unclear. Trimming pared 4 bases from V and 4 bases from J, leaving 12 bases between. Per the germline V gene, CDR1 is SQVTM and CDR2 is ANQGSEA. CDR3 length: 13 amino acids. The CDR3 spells CSVAAGSPDTQYF. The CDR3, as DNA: TGCAGCGTTGCGGCTGGATCCCCAGATACGCAGTATTTT.

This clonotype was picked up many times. DNA for the CDR3: TGTGCCAGCAGTACCAAATGGACTGATACGCAGTATTTT. Its translation is CASSTKWTDTQYF. This chain connects TRBV6-5 to TRBJ2-3; D may be TRBD2 (5 bases). The germline gives CDR1 MNHEY, CDR2 SVGAGI. CDR3 length: 13 residues. Trimming removed 5 bases from V and 6 bases from J, with 12 bases in between.

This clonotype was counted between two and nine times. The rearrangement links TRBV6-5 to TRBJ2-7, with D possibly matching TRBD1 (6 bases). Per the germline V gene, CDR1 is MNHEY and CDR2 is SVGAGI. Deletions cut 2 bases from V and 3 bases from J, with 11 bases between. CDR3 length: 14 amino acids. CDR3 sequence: CASSYHEQGYEQYF. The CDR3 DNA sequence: TGTGCCAGCAGTTACCACGAACAGGGCTACGAGCAGTACTTC.

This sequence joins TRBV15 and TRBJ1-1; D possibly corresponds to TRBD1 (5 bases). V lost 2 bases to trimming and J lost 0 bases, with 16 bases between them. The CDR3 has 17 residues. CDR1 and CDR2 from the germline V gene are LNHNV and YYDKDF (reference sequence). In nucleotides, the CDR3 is TGTGCCACCAGCAGATATTTTCCGTTGGACATGAACACTGAAGCTTTCTTT. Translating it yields CATSRYFPLDMNTEAFF.

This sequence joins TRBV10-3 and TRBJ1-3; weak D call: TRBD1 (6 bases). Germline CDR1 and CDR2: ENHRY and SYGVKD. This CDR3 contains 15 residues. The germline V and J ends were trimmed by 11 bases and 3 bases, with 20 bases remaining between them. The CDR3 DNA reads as TGTGCCGCCCAAGTGATGGGGGGGCTTGGAAACACCATATATTTT. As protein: CAAQVMGGLGNTIYF.

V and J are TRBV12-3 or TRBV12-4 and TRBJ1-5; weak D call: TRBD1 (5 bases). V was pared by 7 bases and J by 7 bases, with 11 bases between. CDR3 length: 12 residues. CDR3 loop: CASTWGGQPQHF. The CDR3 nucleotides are TGTGCCAGCACCTGGGGGGGACAGCCCCAGCATTTT.

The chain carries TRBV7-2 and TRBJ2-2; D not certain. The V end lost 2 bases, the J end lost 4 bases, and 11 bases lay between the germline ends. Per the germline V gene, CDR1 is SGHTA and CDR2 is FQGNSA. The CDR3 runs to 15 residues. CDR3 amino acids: CASSLWGRGTGELFF. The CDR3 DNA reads TGTGCCAGCAGCTTATGGGGTCGCGGCACCGGGGAGCTGTTTTTT.

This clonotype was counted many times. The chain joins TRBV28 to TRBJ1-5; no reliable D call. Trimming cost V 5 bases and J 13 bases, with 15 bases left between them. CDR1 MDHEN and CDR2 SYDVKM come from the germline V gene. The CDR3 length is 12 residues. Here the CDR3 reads CASSQPPVLQHF. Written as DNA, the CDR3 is TGTGCCAGCAGTCAGCCCCCGGTGTTGCAGCATTTT.

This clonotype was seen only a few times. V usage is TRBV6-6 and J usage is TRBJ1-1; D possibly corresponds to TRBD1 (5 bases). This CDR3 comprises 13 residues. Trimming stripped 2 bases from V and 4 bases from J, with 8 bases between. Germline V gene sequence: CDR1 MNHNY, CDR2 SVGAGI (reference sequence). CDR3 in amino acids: CASSYDGTTEAFF. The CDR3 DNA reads TGTGCCAGCAGTTACGATGGGACCACTGAAGCTTTCTTT.

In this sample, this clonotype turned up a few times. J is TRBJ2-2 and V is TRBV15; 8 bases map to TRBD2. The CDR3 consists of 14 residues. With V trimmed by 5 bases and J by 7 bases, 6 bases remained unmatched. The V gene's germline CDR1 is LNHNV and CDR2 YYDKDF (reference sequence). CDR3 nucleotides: TGTGCCACCAGCCCGGGGGGGCCGGTCGGGGAGCTGTTTTTT. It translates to CATSPGGPVGELFF.

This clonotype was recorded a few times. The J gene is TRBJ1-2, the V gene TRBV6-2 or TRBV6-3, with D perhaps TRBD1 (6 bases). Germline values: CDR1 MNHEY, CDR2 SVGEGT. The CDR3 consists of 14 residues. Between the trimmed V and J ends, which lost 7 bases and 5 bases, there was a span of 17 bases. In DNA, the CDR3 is TGTGCCAGCACCCGATCAGGACAGCTTTATGGCTACACCTTC. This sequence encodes CASTRSGQLYGYTF.